This TCR beta chain was recovered during a study of memory CD4+ T cells and cytomegalovirus serostatus. Background on the study: Donors were healthy Belgian adults, fewer than ten CMV seropositive and roughly 25 seronegative. The study's findings and limits: Median bootstrapped AUC for CMV status was about 0.96 originally, 0.85 to 0.92 US-trained. Each of 65 to 75 CMV-associated TCRbeta sequences occurred in one to five individuals.

The CDR3 totals 16 residues. Per the germline V gene, CDR1 is KGHSH and CDR2 is LQKENI. With 2 bases removed from V and 1 base from J, the gap between germline ends came to 14 bases. In the case of this clone: Its specificity is unknown.

Single viable CD3+CD4+CD8-CD45RO+ cells were sorted as the memory CD4+ T cells. Under the authors' procedure: Out-of-frame sequences were removed, leaving roughly 2,200,000 distinct TCRbeta sequences. Profiled with immunoSEQ multiplex PCR; TCRdb holds only in-frame clones, not every one. The V and J calls and clone size were taken over from that table, and D and trimming were inferred from the DNA. The sample lists under 80,000 clones; under 80% were seen once. The chain joins TRBV18 to TRBJ1-2, with D possibly matching TRBD1 (6 bases). This sequence originates from an adult in good health and CMV-seropositive. Sequenced: memory CD4+ T cells from blood. CDR3 region: CASSPFLPDSNYGYTF. DNA for the CDR3: TGTGCCAGCTCACCATTCCTCCCGGACAGTAACTATGGCTACACCTTC.